The clone carrying this T cell receptor (beta chain) has only a few counts. As yet, its antigen is unknown. The data were taken from a study of beta chain features in type 1 diabetes. Whole-study results and caveats: Shortening that was moderate but significant affected the TCRB CDR3s of Type 1 diabetes patients in all four CD4+ subsets. Type 1 diabetes patients had VDJ junctions that carried fewer insertions and more deletions.

The purity of all sorted populations exceeded 95%. CDR1 is MDHEN, CDR2 SYDVKM, per germline. V gave up 2 bases and J gave up 0 bases, with 8 bases separating them. This CDR3 contains 14 residues. The whole isolated RNA underwent reverse transcription, so sequencing captured expressed TCRB transcripts. Mean read depth for naive, central memory and regulatory T cell samples was 3.5 million or so reads. Sequencing was performed with immunoSEQ multiplex PCR; in TCRdb, only in-frame clones are kept and a portion is missing. Found here are 860,000 or so clones, roughly a sixth of them singletons; the top ten hold 0.023%.

The chain is built from TRBV28 and TRBJ2-7; D unclear. The sequence was collected from a woman between 18 and 30 years old in good health. The specimen sequenced was naive CD4+ T cells from blood. The CDR3 DNA sequence: TGTGCCAGCAGTTTACAGTCTAGCTCCTACGAGCAGTACTTC. Its protein is CASSLQSSSYEQYF.